This T cell receptor (beta chain) was found in a study of persistence of HIV-infected CD4 T cells. This nonspecific control used anti-CD3/anti-CD28 bead stimulation of CD4+ T cells. Sorting of responding CD4+ T cells relied on upregulated CD40 ligand together with CD69. The libraries were made with immunoSEQ version 4 in survey mode. The table came from immunoSEQ multiplex PCR; TCRdb's copy has only in-frame clones and leaves some out. The table includes around 45,000 clones, roughly 92% detected once. Germline V gene data show CDR1 as MDHEN and CDR2 as SYDVKM. The CDR3 length is 13 residues. In the case of this clone: Its antigen is unknown.

The sequence came from an adult man with HIV who was CMV-seropositive. This sample comprised CD4+ T cells sorted from PBMCs after approximately 20-hour stimulation, obtained from a patient who received antiretroviral therapy. The chain couples TRBV28 to TRBJ2-2; D is unclear. The CDR3 region is CASLQRNTGELFF. The DNA of the CDR3 is TGTGCTTCTCTTCAGCGGAACACCGGGGAGCTGTTTTTT.